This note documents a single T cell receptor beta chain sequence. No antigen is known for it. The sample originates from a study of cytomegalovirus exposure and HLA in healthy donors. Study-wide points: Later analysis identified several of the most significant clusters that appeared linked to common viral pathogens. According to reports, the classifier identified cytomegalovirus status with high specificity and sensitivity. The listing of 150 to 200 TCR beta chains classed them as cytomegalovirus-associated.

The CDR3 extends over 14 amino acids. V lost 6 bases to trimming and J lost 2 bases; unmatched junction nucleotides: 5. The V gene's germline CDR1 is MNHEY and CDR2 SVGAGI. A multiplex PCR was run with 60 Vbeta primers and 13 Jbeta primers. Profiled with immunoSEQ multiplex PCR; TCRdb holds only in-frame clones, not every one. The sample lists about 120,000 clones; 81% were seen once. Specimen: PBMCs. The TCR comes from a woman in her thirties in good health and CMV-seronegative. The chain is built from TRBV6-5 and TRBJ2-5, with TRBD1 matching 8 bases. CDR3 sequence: CASRDGDRQETQYF. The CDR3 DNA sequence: TGTGCCAGCAGGGACGGGGACAGGCAAGAGACCCAGTACTTC.